A single sample gave rise to the 25 T cell receptor beta chains below, sequenced in a study of T cell changes during pregnancy in multiple sclerosis. Profiling relied on immunoSEQ multiplex PCR, and the TCRdb table lists in-frame clones only, not all of them. The data show roughly 40,000 clones, with roughly 89% seen just once and 0.67% held by the top ten. The specimen was CD4+ T cells from peripheral blood mononuclear cells, collected in the first trimester of pregnancy. Receptors originate from a female donor with multiple sclerosis, enrolled in a pregnancy study.

In this sample, this clone turned up once. V usage is TRBV5-4 and J usage is TRBJ2-3; tentatively, D is TRBD1 (6 bases). The CDR3 is made up of 13 amino acids. Germline loops: CDR1 SGHNT, CDR2 YYREEE (reference sequence). V shed 3 bases and J shed 3 bases, with 8 bases lying between them. The CDR3 nucleotides read TGTGCCAGCAGCTCCACAGGGACAGATACGCAGTATTTT. Translating it yields CASSSTGTDTQYF.

CDR3: CASSQFMSSYNSPLHF. CDR3 sequence (DNA): TGCGCCAGCAGCCAATTTATGAGCTCCTATAATTCACCCCTCCACTTT. The chain uses TRBV4-3 and TRBJ1-6; no clear D. V was shortened by 2 bases and J by 0 bases, with 8 bases between the two germline ends. The CDR3 loop spans 16 amino acids. Germline V gives CDR1 LGHNA, CDR2 YSLEER.

V is TRBV6-1 and J is TRBJ1-5; D is unclear. Germline loops: CDR1 MNHNS, CDR2 SASEGT. CDR3 length: 13 amino acids. The germline V and J ends were trimmed by 1 base and 4 bases, with 5 bases remaining between them. The CDR3 is CASSEGGNQPQHF. The DNA for the CDR3 is TGTGCCAGCAGTGAAGGAGGGAATCAGCCCCAGCATTTT.

This clone was detected only once. The chain employs TRBV19 and TRBJ2-2; D ambiguous. Trimming shortened V by 11 bases and J by 1 base, and 14 bases separated the two germline ends. Germline CDR1 and CDR2: LNHDA and SQIVND (reference sequence). The CDR3 loop spans 14 amino acids. CDR3 sequence: CASGVNLNTGELFF. CDR3 in DNA: TGTGCCTCAGGTGTTAATTTGAACACCGGGGAGCTGTTTTTT. Full variable domain (remainder filled in from reference TRBV19 and TRBJ2-2): DGGITQSPKYLFRKEGQNVTLSCEQNLNHDAMYWYRQDPGQGLRLIYYSQIVNDFQKGDIAEGYSVSREKKESFPLTVTSAQKNPTAFYLCASGVNLNTGELFFGEGSRLTVL.

The chain combines TRBV27 with TRBJ2-7; 8 bases align to TRBD1. After removal of 5 bases from V and 3 bases from J, the junction contained 12 bases not matched to a gene. The CDR3 extends over 16 amino acids. The germline gives CDR1 MNHEY, CDR2 SMNVEV (reference sequence). For the CDR3, the DNA is TGTGCCAGCAGTCCGTTTGGACAGGGATTCGGCTACGAGCAGTACTTC. Translating it yields CASSPFGQGFGYEQYF.

This clone was observed a single time. The CDR3 here is CASSISREGNQPQHF. The CDR3, as DNA: TGTGCCAGTAGTATCTCACGGGAGGGCAATCAGCCCCAGCATTTT. The rearrangement joins TRBV19 to TRBJ1-5; no clear D. The CDR3 length is 15 residues. V was cut by 3 bases and J by 2 bases, with 11 bases left in between. CDR1 and CDR2 (germline): LNHDA, SQIVND (reference sequence).

This sequence joins TRBV5-1 and TRBJ2-7, with no clear D. V was cut by 0 bases and J by 6 bases, with 7 bases left in between. The V gene's germline CDR1 is SGHRS and CDR2 YFSETQ. The CDR3 has 12 residues. CDR3 sequence (DNA): TGCGCCAGCAGCTTGGTAGGCGGCGAGCAGTACTTC. This codes for CASSLVGGEQYF.

This rearrangement joins TRBV7-8 to TRBJ2-3; D is uncertain. The CDR3 covers 15 residues. CDR1 is SGHVS and CDR2 is FQNEAQ in the germline V gene. V was pared by 1 base and J by 1 base, with 9 bases between. CDR3 sequence: CASSLGGEGTDTQYF. CDR3 nucleotide sequence: TGTGCCAGCAGCTTAGGTGGTGAGGGCACAGATACGCAGTATTTT.

The CDR3 reads CASSIDENEKLFF. DNA for the CDR3: TGTGCCAGTAGTATAGATGAGAATGAAAAACTGTTTTTT. This sequence joins TRBV19 and TRBJ1-4; D ambiguous. Deletions cut 0 bases from V and 5 bases from J, with 4 bases between. CDR3 size: 13 residues. Germline loops: CDR1 LNHDA, CDR2 SQIVND (reference sequence).

The V and J genes are TRBV19 and TRBJ2-2; 7 nucleotides match TRBD1. Per the germline V gene, CDR1 is LNHDA and CDR2 is SQIVND (reference sequence). The CDR3 is 14 residues long. The V and J ends lost 5 bases and 4 bases, in that order; junction bases with no gene match: 4. The CDR3: CASSVTGATGELFF. In nucleotides, the CDR3 is TGTGCCAGTAGTGTTACAGGGGCCACCGGGGAGCTGTTTTTT.

This chain links TRBV5-4 with TRBJ2-1; D is undetermined. V lost 4 bases to trimming and J lost 4 bases, with 18 bases between them. The CDR3 runs 16 residues. Germline-derived CDR1 and CDR2 are SGHNT and YYREEE (reference sequence). CDR3 nucleotide sequence: TGTGCCAGCAGCCCACCGACAACTTCCCGGTACAATGAGCAGTTCTTC. It encodes CASSPPTTSRYNEQFF.

A single count supports this clone. This chain connects TRBV7-2 to TRBJ1-3, with D uncertain. Germline CDR1 reads SGHTA; CDR2 reads FQGNSA. Deletions cut 6 bases from V and 0 bases from J, with 3 bases between. CDR3 length equals 12 residues. The CDR3 nucleotides are TGTGCCAGCAGGAGCTCTGGAAACACCATATATTTT. Protein sequence: CASRSSGNTIYF.

The chain combines TRBV20-1 with TRBJ2-7, with TRBD1 matching over 7 bases. Germline loops: CDR1 DFQATT, CDR2 SNEGSKA (reference sequence). CDR3 length equals 11 residues. The V segment lost 2 bases and the J segment 7 bases; nucleotides outside the gene matches: 2. CDR3 sequence: CSARTGVEQYF. As DNA, the CDR3 is TGCAGTGCTAGAACAGGGGTTGAGCAGTACTTC.

The chain uses TRBV10-3 and TRBJ2-3, with TRBD2 matching over 8 bases. The V segment lost 7 bases and the J segment 2 bases; nucleotides outside the gene matches: 5. The CDR3 runs 14 residues. Germline V gene sequence: CDR1 ENHRY, CDR2 SYGVKD. CDR3 loop: CAINAGGNTDTQYF. The CDR3 region has the DNA TGTGCCATCAACGCGGGGGGAAACACAGATACGCAGTATTTT.

J is TRBJ2-1 and V is TRBV7-3; TRBD2 matches at 13 bases. V dropped 2 bases and J dropped 7; count of bases not matched to a gene: 8. There are 17 residues in the CDR3. Germline CDR1 reads SGHTA; CDR2 reads FQGTGA. CDR3 protein: CASSLELAGGSRNEQFF. In nucleotides, the CDR3 is TGTGCCAGCAGCTTAGAACTAGCGGGAGGGAGTAGGAATGAGCAGTTCTTC.

The chain carries TRBV5-1 and TRBJ1-2; tentative D call: TRBD1 (6 bases). The V gene lost 0 bases and the J gene lost 3 bases, with 9 bases spanning the gap. This CDR3 spans 14 amino acids. Germline V gene lookup returns CDR1 SGHRS and CDR2 YFSETQ. CDR3 bases: TGCGCCAGCAGCTTGGCCCCAGGGGACTATGGCTACACCTTC. This encodes CASSLAPGDYGYTF.

The chain is built from TRBV11-2 and TRBJ2-7, with D unresolved. Trimming removed 7 bases from V and 2 bases from J, with 18 bases in between. The CDR3 has 15 amino acids. Germline V gene lookup returns CDR1 SGHAT and CDR2 FQNNGV. The CDR3, as DNA: TGTGCCAGCACCGTTTCCCCTATCAATCCCTACGAGCAGTACTTC. It yields the protein CASTVSPINPYEQYF.

The V call is TRBV19, the J call TRBJ2-3; 14 bases line up with TRBD2. This CDR3 is 15 amino acids long. CDR1 and CDR2 from the germline V gene are LNHDA and SQIVND (reference sequence). Losses at the gene ends were 9 bases for V and 3 bases for J; bases not matched to a gene: 5. The CDR3 nucleotides are TGTGCCAGCCGACTAGCGGGAGGGCCAACAGATACGCAGTATTTT. Its translation is CASRLAGGPTDTQYF.

The chain is built from TRBV10-3 and TRBJ2-3; TRBD2 agrees at 13 bases. Germline loops: CDR1 ENHRY, CDR2 SYGVKD. This CDR3 has 16 amino acids. Losses at the gene ends were 4 bases for V and 2 bases for J; bases not matched to a gene: 3. CDR3 in amino acids: CAISGGTSGNTDTQYF. Written as DNA, the CDR3 is TGTGCCATCAGTGGGGGGACTAGCGGGAACACAGATACGCAGTATTTT.

The rearrangement uses TRBV7-2 and TRBJ2-7, with TRBD1 identical over 7 bases. The CDR3 extends over 14 amino acids. Per the germline V gene, CDR1 is SGHTA and CDR2 is FQGNSA. V dropped 7 bases and J dropped 5; count of bases not matched to a gene: 11. As DNA, the CDR3 is TGTGCCAGCAAAAGGGGGCCGGGTGGAGACGAGCAGTACTTC. Its protein product is CASKRGPGGDEQYF.

The genes are TRBV7-8 and TRBJ2-7; TRBD1 matches at 10 bases. Germline V gives CDR1 SGHVS, CDR2 FQNEAQ. The V and J ends lost 0 bases and 1 base, in that order; junction bases with no gene match: 9. The CDR3 consists of 18 residues. CDR3 sequence: CASSLASIWTGGSYEQYF. Here the CDR3 DNA reads TGTGCCAGCAGCTTAGCGAGCATTTGGACAGGGGGATCCTACGAGCAGTACTTC.

This clone was seen only once. The rearrangement links TRBV19 to TRBJ2-1; unclear D gene. This CDR3 is built from 16 residues. Trimming took 5 bases from V and 4 from J, leaving 18 bases between them. The germline gives CDR1 LNHDA, CDR2 SQIVND (reference sequence). The DNA for the CDR3 is TGTGCCAGTAGTGCCCTGCTGCCGCAGTCATACAATGAGCAGTTCTTC. Its protein product is CASSALLPQSYNEQFF.

The genes are TRBV9 and TRBJ2-5; perhaps TRBD2 as D (6 bases). V lost 3 bases to trimming and J lost 0 bases, with 18 bases between them. Germline lookup yields CDR1 SGDLS and CDR2 YYNGEE. The CDR3 sequence is 17 residues long. Written as DNA, the CDR3 is TGTGCCAGCAGCGGGGCCAGGCGGGGAGAGTACCAAGAGACCCAGTACTTC. Its translation: CASSGARRGEYQETQYF.

The J gene is TRBJ2-1, the V gene TRBV5-1; TRBD2 matches at 7 bases. This CDR3 spans 17 amino acids. The V gene end was trimmed by 7 bases and the J gene end by 1 base; junction bases not matched to a gene: 14. Germline loops: CDR1 SGHRS, CDR2 YFSETQ. Written as DNA, the CDR3 is TGCGCCAGCCTAATGTTAGGGGCGGGAGAATCCTACAATGAGCAGTTCTTC. Its translation is CASLMLGAGESYNEQFF.

In its sample, this clone was seen once. The rearrangement uses TRBV27 and TRBJ1-4, with D unresolved. This CDR3 is 15 amino acids long. CDR1 is MNHEY, CDR2 SMNVEV, per germline (reference sequence). The ends were cut back, 3 bases at V and 6 bases at J, with 14 bases in the middle. CDR3 DNA: TGTGCCAGCAGTTTGGGAGAGCCTCGTGATGAAAAACTGTTTTTT. Amino acid sequence: CASSLGEPRDEKLFF. Variable domain in full (rest from reference TRBV27 and TRBJ1-4): EAQVTQNPRYLITVTGKKLTVTCSQNMNHEYMSWYRQDPGLGLRQIYYSMNVEVTDKGDVPEGYKVSRKEKRNFPLILESPSPNQTSLYFCASSLGEPRDEKLFFGSGTQLSVL.